These 26 T cell receptor beta chains came from one sample sequenced in a study of cytomegalovirus exposure and HLA in healthy donors (dated by TCRdb to the late 2010s). Library creation used the immunoSEQ multiplex PCR assay. For the multiplex PCR, a mixture combining 60 forward primers for TCR Vbeta segments and 13 reverse primers for TCR Jbeta segments was used. In its TCRdb copy, this immuneACCESS table keeps in-frame sequences only and misses some clones. Where compared with another copy, unresolved V genes explain less than half of these, and the others have no known cause. The sample includes 60,000 to 65,000 clones, with around 87% observed a single time. Jointly, the top ten make up less than 1.5% of the sample. Sequencing was performed on PBMCs. These receptors were obtained from a man aged 18 to 30 in good health and CMV-seronegative.

This chain uses TRBV5-8 with TRBJ1-4, with D uncertain. V shed 4 bases and J shed 8 bases, with 12 bases lying between them. The CDR3 totals 13 residues. Looked up from germline, CDR1 is SGHTS and CDR2 is YDEGEE. The CDR3 DNA reads as TGTGCCAGCAGCCCGGGTCGGGTCGAAAAACTGTTTTTT. Protein: CASSPGRVEKLFF. Full variable domain (remainder filled in from reference TRBV5-8 and TRBJ1-4): EAGVTQSPTHLIKTRGQQATLRCSPISGHTSVYWYQQALGLGLQFLLWYDEGEERNRGNFPPRFSGRQFPNYSSELNVNALELEDSALYLCASSPGRVEKLFFGSGTQLSVL.

The CDR3 loop is CASSRTGLAEAFF. The DNA of the CDR3 is TGTGCCAGCAGCCGGACAGGGCTTGCTGAAGCTTTCTTT. This rearrangement joins TRBV6-5 to TRBJ1-1; 8 bases fit TRBD1. The CDR3 is made up of 13 amino acids. Germline-derived CDR1 and CDR2 are MNHEY and SVGAGI. V gave up 6 bases and J gave up 6 bases; unmatched junction bases: 6.

The chain couples TRBV4-2 to TRBJ2-1; possible D gene TRBD2, 5 bases. Germline CDR1 LGHNA, CDR2 YNFKEQ. The CDR3 is made up of 18 amino acids. Trimming shortened V by 0 bases and J by 1 base, and 16 bases separated the two germline ends. The DNA for the CDR3 is TGTGCCAGCAGCCAAGATTCGGTTCGGCGGGCTTCCTACAATGAGCAGTTCTTC. Protein sequence: CASSQDSVRRASYNEQFF.

The chain couples TRBV29-1 to TRBJ2-7, with 7 bases lining up with TRBD1. The J segment lost 7 bases and the V segment lost 6 bases, leaving 9 bases of the junction unmatched. This CDR3 is 12 amino acids long. CDR1 and CDR2 (germline): SQVTM, ANQGSEA. This CDR3 is CSVARPGGEQYF. For the CDR3, the DNA is TGCAGCGTGGCCCGCCCAGGGGGAGAGCAGTACTTC.

The J gene is TRBJ1-1, the V gene TRBV5-1, with D possibly being TRBD1 (5 bases). The length of the CDR3 is 14 residues. The V and J ends lost 4 bases and 3 bases respectively, with 13 bases between them. Germline CDR1 SGHRS, CDR2 YFSETQ. CDR3 DNA sequence: TGCGCCAGCAGCGGCGGGGGAGTGGACACTGAAGCTTTCTTT. Residues: CASSGGGVDTEAFF.

Here the CDR3 reads CASSSRGDFTGELFF. As DNA, the CDR3 is TGTGCCAGCAGCTCACGGGGAGATTTCACCGGGGAGCTGTTTTTT. V usage is TRBV11-3 and J usage is TRBJ2-2; a possible D gene is TRBD2 (5 bases). CDR3 length: 15 amino acids. Germline assignment: CDR1 SGHNT and CDR2 YENEEA. Trimming took off 4 bases at V and 4 bases at J, with 13 bases between the two ends. Together with reference TRBV11-3 and TRBJ2-2, the CDR3 gives the full variable domain: EAGVVQSPRYKIIEKKQPVAFWCNPISGHNTLYWYLQNLGQGPELLIRYENEEAVDDSQLPKDRFSAERLKGVDSTLKIQPAELGDSAVYLCASSSRGDFTGELFFGEGSRLTVL.

This clone was seen a single time. The rearrangement links TRBV28 to TRBJ1-4, with D possibly matching TRBD1 (6 bases). CDR3 size: 14 residues. Germline loops: CDR1 MDHEN, CDR2 SYDVKM. Trimming removed 5 bases at V and 8 bases at J, with 15 bases between. CDR3 nucleotide sequence: TGTGCCAGCAGTCAACAGGGTGGGAAGGAAAAACTGTTTTTT. Translation gives CASSQQGGKEKLFF.

This sequence joins TRBV4-1 and TRBJ1-5; D is perhaps TRBD1 (5 bases). V was clipped by 3 bases and J by 1 base, with 19 bases between them. Per the germline V gene, CDR1 is MGHRA and CDR2 is YSYEKL. The CDR3 runs to 18 residues. In DNA form, the CDR3 reads TGCGCCAGCAGCCAGGTATTTGGGGGGACGGAAAGCAATCAGCCCCAGCATTTT. Translated, it gives CASSQVFGGTESNQPQHF.

This sequence joins TRBV12-5 and TRBJ2-5, with 7 bases fitting TRBD2. Germline V gene data show CDR1 as LGHNT and CDR2 as FRNRAP. Trimming removed 7 bases from V and 2 bases from J; junction bases left unmatched: 10. This CDR3 has 15 amino acids. The DNA for the CDR3 is TGTGCTAGTGCCCAGGGTAGTAGCGGGCAAGAGACCCAGTACTTC. Translating it yields CASAQGSSGQETQYF.

The CDR3 sequence is CASAASGANVLTF. The CDR3 DNA is TGTGCCAGCGCGGCTTCTGGGGCCAACGTCCTGACTTTC. V is TRBV7-2 and J is TRBJ2-6; D is unclear. This CDR3 region has 13 residues. Germline V gene lookup returns CDR1 SGHTA and CDR2 FQGNSA. V dropped 8 bases and J dropped 1 base, with 6 bases sitting between them.

This rearrangement joins TRBV11-2 to TRBJ2-1, with D perhaps matching TRBD1 (5 bases). CDR3 length equals 16 residues. Germline CDR1 and CDR2: SGHAT and FQNNGV. Trimming pared 5 bases from V and 0 bases from J, leaving 14 bases between. The CDR3 loop is CASSALQVSSYNEQFF. The DNA of the CDR3 is TGTGCCAGCAGCGCGTTACAGGTGAGCTCCTACAATGAGCAGTTCTTC.

The chain carries TRBV5-8 and TRBJ1-2; D ambiguous. Deletions cut 3 bases from V and 0 bases from J, with 15 bases between. CDR1 is SGHTS and CDR2 is YDEGEE in the germline V gene. The CDR3 runs to 16 residues. The CDR3 here is CASSSWGGRANYGYTF. The CDR3 region has the DNA TGTGCCAGCAGCTCCTGGGGAGGACGAGCTAACTATGGCTACACCTTC.

This clone appeared a single time. V usage is TRBV10-3 and J usage is TRBJ2-7; TRBD2 aligns across 11 bases. V was pared by 2 bases and J by 4 bases, with 13 bases of the junction left unmatched. There are 18 residues in the CDR3. Germline V CDR1 and CDR2: ENHRY, SYGVKD. DNA of the CDR3: TGTGCCATCAGTGAGCCGATTTGGGGGACTAGCGGAGTATACGAGCAGTACTTC. Protein: CAISEPIWGTSGVYEQYF.

The V and J genes are TRBV28 and TRBJ2-3, with 7 bases lining up with TRBD2. V dropped 5 bases and J dropped 0; count of bases not matched to a gene: 5. Germline V CDR1 and CDR2: MDHEN, SYDVKM. The CDR3 spans 15 residues. In DNA form, the CDR3 reads TGTGCCAGCAGTGTGAGCGGGGAGAGCACAGATACGCAGTATTTT. It yields the protein CASSVSGESTDTQYF.

This rearrangement joins TRBV10-3 to TRBJ2-2; D not resolved. The CDR3 is 15 amino acids. Germline-derived CDR1 and CDR2 are ENHRY and SYGVKD. Trimming left V 4 bases short and J 0 bases short, with 9 bases between. The CDR3 reads CAISVEISNTGELFF. The CDR3 coding sequence is TGTGCCATCAGTGTTGAGATTTCGAACACCGGGGAGCTGTTTTTT.

V gene TRBV25-1 combines with J gene TRBJ2-7; D possibly corresponds to TRBD1 (6 bases). Trimming removed 4 bases from V and 0 bases from J, with 13 bases in between. Germline V lookup: CDR1 MGHDK, CDR2 SYGVNS. This CDR3 contains 15 residues. The CDR3 nucleotides read TGTGCCAGCAGTGGCACGGACAGTGGCTCCTACGAGCAGTACTTC. Its protein product is CASSGTDSGSYEQYF.

The CDR3 sequence is CASSVLFGQGRAMNTEAFF. As DNA, the CDR3 is TGTGCCAGCAGTGTACTTTTCGGACAGGGGCGCGCAATGAACACTGAAGCTTTCTTT. V is TRBV2 and J is TRBJ1-1; 9 positions agree with TRBD1. CDR1 and CDR2 from the germline V gene are SNHLY and FYNNEI. The CDR3 runs 19 residues. The trim removed 4 bases at V and 0 bases at J, leaving 15 bases unmatched.

The V call is TRBV15, the J call TRBJ2-5; D is perhaps TRBD1 (6 bases). The length of the CDR3 is 14 residues. The germline V gene has CDR1 LNHNV and CDR2 YYDKDF (reference sequence). The germline V and J ends were trimmed by 5 bases and 5 bases, with 15 bases remaining between them. The DNA for the CDR3 is TGTGCCACCAGCCTAGGACAGTCCGTTGAGACCCAGTACTTC. Its translation is CATSLGQSVETQYF.

This chain connects TRBV6-6 to TRBJ2-7, with 7 nucleotides matching TRBD1. Trimming took 0 bases from V and 2 from J; bases not matched to a gene: 4. This CDR3 is 15 amino acids long. The germline CDR1 and CDR2 sequences are MNHNY and SVGAGI (reference sequence). The CDR3 sequence: CASSYSDRVTYEQYF. Written as DNA, the CDR3 is TGTGCCAGCAGTTACTCCGACAGGGTAACCTACGAGCAGTACTTC.

J is TRBJ1-1 and V is TRBV4-1; D remains unclear. Germline CDR1 reads MGHRA; CDR2 reads YSYEKL. The CDR3 is made up of 13 amino acids. V was shortened by 1 base and J by 2 bases, with 5 bases between the two germline ends. The chain's CDR3 is CASSQVLNTEAFF. CDR3 DNA: TGCGCCAGCAGCCAAGTCCTAAACACTGAAGCTTTCTTT.

On this clone: The junction does not match germline at one end; this may be a read error. J is TRBJ2-1 and V is TRBV5-1, with 11 bases fitting TRBD2. This CDR3 comprises 14 residues. CDR1 and CDR2 from the germline V gene are SGHRS and YFSETQ. The chain's CDR3 is CACRGTSGSDEQFF. The DNA of the CDR3 is TGCGCCTGCAGAGGGACTAGCGGATCCGATGAGCAGTTCTTC.

J is TRBJ2-3 and V is TRBV4-2, with no clear D. Per the germline V gene, CDR1 is LGHNA and CDR2 is YNFKEQ. V gave up 4 bases and J gave up 4 bases, with 9 bases separating them. The CDR3 is 13 amino acids. CDR3 in DNA: TGTGCCAGCAGCCCCTCGAGCTCAGATACGCAGTATTTT. This gives the protein CASSPSSSDTQYF.

This clone is a singleton in its sample. This chain joins TRBV19 and TRBJ2-3; D gene ambiguous. Between the trimmed V and J ends, which lost 7 bases and 0 bases, there was a span of 11 bases. The CDR3 length is 14 residues. Germline-derived CDR1 and CDR2 are LNHDA and SQIVND (reference sequence). The CDR3 protein is CASTPTSSTDTQYF. The CDR3 bases are TGTGCCAGTACCCCGACTTCTAGCACAGATACGCAGTATTTT.

This clone appeared a single time. The chain links TRBV4-2 to TRBJ1-2; TRBD1 agrees at 7 bases. Germline CDR1 LGHNA, CDR2 YNFKEQ. V trimming: 0 bases; J trimming: 2 bases; junction bases outside the gene matches: 9. This CDR3 is 17 amino acids long. The CDR3 DNA is TGTGCCAGCAGCCAAGACCCCGACAGGGTCGGAAACTATGGCTACACCTTC. It specifies CASSQDPDRVGNYGYTF.

V usage is TRBV7-9 and J usage is TRBJ1-6; TRBD1 agrees at 10 bases. CDR1 and CDR2 (germline): SEHNR, FQNEAQ (reference sequence). The CDR3 extends over 16 amino acids. J lost 6 bases, V lost 5 bases, and 7 bases had no gene match. DNA for the CDR3: TGTGCCAGCAGCACCTGGGACAGGGGTTCTAATTCACCCCTCCACTTT. Its protein product is CASSTWDRGSNSPLHF.

In DNA, the CDR3 is TGTGCCTGGAGTCAACAGGGGGTCCAGCCCCAGCATTTT. Protein sequence: CAWSQQGVQPQHF. V gene TRBV30 combines with J gene TRBJ1-5, with 8 positions matching TRBD1. This CDR3 region has 13 residues. Looked up from germline, CDR1 is GTSNPN and CDR2 is SVGIG (reference sequence). Germline trimming cut 2 bases from V and 7 bases from J; bases unmatched to any gene: 4.